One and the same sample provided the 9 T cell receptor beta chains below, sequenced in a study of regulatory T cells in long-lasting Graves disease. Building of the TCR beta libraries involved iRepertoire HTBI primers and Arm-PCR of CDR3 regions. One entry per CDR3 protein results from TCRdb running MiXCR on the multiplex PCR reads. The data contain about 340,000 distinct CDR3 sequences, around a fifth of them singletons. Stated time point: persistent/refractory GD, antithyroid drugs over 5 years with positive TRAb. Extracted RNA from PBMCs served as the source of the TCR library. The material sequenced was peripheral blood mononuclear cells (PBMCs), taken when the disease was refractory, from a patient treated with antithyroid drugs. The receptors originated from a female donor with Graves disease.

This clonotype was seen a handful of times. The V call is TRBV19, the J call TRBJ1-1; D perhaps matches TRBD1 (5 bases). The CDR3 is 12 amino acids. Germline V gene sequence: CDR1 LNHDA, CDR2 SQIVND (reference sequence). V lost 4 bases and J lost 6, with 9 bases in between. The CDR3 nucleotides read TGTGCCAGTAGTAATAGGGGACCTGAAGCTTTCTTT. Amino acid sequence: CASSNRGPEAFF.

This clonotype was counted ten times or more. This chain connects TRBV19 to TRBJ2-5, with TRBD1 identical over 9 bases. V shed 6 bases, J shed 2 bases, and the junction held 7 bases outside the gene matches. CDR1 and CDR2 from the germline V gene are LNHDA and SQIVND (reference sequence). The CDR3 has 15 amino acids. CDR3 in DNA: TGTGCCAGTAGGCCGACTGGACAGGGGCAAGAGACCCAGTACTTC. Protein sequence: CASRPTGQGQETQYF.

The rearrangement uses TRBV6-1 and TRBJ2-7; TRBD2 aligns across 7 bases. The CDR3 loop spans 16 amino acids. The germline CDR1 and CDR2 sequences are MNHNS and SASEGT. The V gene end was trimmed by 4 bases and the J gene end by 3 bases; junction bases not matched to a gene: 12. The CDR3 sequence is CASSALREFLVYEQYF. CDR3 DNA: TGTGCCAGCAGTGCCCTGCGGGAGTTTCTTGTCTACGAGCAGTACTTC.

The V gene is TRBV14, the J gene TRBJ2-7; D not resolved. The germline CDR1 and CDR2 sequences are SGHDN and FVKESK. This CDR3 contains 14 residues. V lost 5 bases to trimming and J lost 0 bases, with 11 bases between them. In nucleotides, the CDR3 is TGTGCCAGCAGCTTGAGCTCTTTCTCCTACGAGCAGTACTTC. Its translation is CASSLSSFSYEQYF.

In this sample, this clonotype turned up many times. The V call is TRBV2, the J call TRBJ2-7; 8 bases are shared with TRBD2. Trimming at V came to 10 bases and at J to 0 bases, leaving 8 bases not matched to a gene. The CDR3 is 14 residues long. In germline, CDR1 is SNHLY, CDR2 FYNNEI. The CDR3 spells CAIRERGSSYEQYF. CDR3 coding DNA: TGTGCCATCAGAGAGCGGGGGTCCTCCTACGAGCAGTACTTC.

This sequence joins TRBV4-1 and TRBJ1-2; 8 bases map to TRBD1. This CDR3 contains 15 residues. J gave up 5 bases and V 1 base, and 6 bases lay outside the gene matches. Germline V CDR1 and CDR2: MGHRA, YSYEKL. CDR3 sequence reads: CASSQGTGPGYGYTF. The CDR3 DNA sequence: TGCGCCAGCAGCCAAGGGACAGGGCCAGGTTATGGCTACACCTTC.

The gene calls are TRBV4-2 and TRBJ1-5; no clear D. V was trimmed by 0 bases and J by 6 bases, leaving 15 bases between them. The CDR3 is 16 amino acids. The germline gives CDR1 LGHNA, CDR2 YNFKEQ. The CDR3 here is CASSQDLQGLGQPQHF. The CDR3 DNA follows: TGTGCCAGCAGCCAAGATCTACAAGGGTTGGGTCAGCCCCAGCATTTT.

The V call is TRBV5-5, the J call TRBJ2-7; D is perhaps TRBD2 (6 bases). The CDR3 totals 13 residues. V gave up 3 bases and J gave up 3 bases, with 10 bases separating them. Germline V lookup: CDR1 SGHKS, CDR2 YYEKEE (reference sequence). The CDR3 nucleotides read TGTGCCAGCAGCTGGAGGGCAGACTACGAGCAGTACTTC. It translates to CASSWRADYEQYF.

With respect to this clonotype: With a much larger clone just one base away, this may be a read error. The CDR3 loop is CAGSPSGAVTEAFF. Written as DNA, the CDR3 is TGTGCCGGCAGCCCCTCCGGGGCGGTCACTGAAGCTTTCTTT. The chain joins TRBV7-2 to TRBJ1-1; TRBD1 is a possible D gene (5 bases). Germline V CDR1 and CDR2: SGHTA, FQGNSA. This CDR3 spans 14 amino acids.